Following are 22 T cell receptor beta chains from one sample sequenced in a study of shared clonotypes between healthy human individuals (TCRdb year 2020). The library was prepared using the immunoSEQ multiplex PCR assay. TCRdb obtained this table from immuneACCESS and retained in-frame rearrangements with V and J assigned. These tables miss some clones; where compared with another copy, unresolved V genes account for less than half of the shortfall, and the remainder is unexplained. A total of 2 million to 2.5 million clones appear in this sample, 85% to 95% of them only once. About 0.41% of the sample rests with the top ten. Input material: naive CD4+ T cells from PBMCs. The cell subset or site tag for this specimen amounts to: CD45RA+ positively selected. The source of these receptors is a young man in good health. Some clones in this sample may be carry-over from other donors' samples.

The V gene is TRBV2, the J gene TRBJ2-5; D ambiguous. Germline CDR1 and CDR2: SNHLY and FYNNEI. Trimming took 7 bases from V and 1 from J, leaving 13 bases between them. The CDR3 consists of 14 residues. The CDR3 DNA is TGTGCCAGCAAAGTAGGTCCCTTCCAAGAGACCCAGTACTTC. Amino acids: CASKVGPFQETQYF. Combining the CDR3 with reference TRBV2 and TRBJ2-5 gives the whole variable domain EPEVTQTPSHQVTQMGQEVILRCVPISNHLYFYWYRQILGQKVEFLVSFYNNEISEKSEIFDDQFSVERPDGSNFTLKIRSTKLEDSAMYFCASKVGPFQETQYFGPGTRLLVL.

The rearrangement uses TRBV28 and TRBJ2-1; 12 nucleotides line up with TRBD2. Germline trimming cut 8 bases from V and 2 bases from J; bases unmatched to any gene: 7. The CDR3 sequence is 16 residues long. Per the germline V gene, CDR1 is MDHEN and CDR2 is SYDVKM. DNA for the CDR3: TGTGCCAGCCTAGCGGGAGGGCCCAAGACCTACAATGAGCAGTTCTTC. Protein product: CASLAGGPKTYNEQFF.

The chain combines TRBV5-1 with TRBJ2-5; D not certain. From germline, CDR1 is SGHRS and CDR2 YFSETQ. The length of the CDR3 is 13 residues. The V end was cut by 4 bases, the J end by 5 bases, with 12 bases between. The CDR3 nucleotides read TGCGCCAGCAGCCCCGGTCCTCCGGAGACCCAGTACTTC. It encodes CASSPGPPETQYF.

Regarding this clone: This same CDR3 is encoded by further DNA sequences in the sample. The CDR3 nucleotides read TGTGCCAGCAGCCCCCGGACAGGAAACTATGGCTACACCTTC. Residues: CASSPRTGNYGYTF. The genes are TRBV9 and TRBJ1-2, with TRBD1 matching over 7 bases. The CDR3 runs 14 residues. The germline CDR1 and CDR2 sequences are SGDLS and YYNGEE. With V trimmed by 4 bases and J by 2 bases, 5 bases remained unmatched.

V and J are TRBV9 and TRBJ2-5; the match to TRBD1 covers 7 bases. Germline V gives CDR1 SGDLS, CDR2 YYNGEE. The CDR3 extends over 14 amino acids. Trimming cost V 6 bases and J 1 base; bases outside gene matches: 6. Written as DNA, the CDR3 is TGTGCCAGCAAACGGGACAGCTCCCAAGAGACCCAGTACTTC. Protein sequence: CASKRDSSQETQYF.

The chain joins TRBV6-6 to TRBJ1-2; TRBD1 aligns across 11 bases. Germline V lookup: CDR1 MNHNY, CDR2 SVGAGI (reference sequence). The CDR3 loop spans 15 amino acids. The trim removed 4 bases at V and 13 bases at J, leaving 14 bases unmatched. CDR3 sequence reads: CASSSPGTGGWSFTF. The CDR3 DNA follows: TGTGCCAGCAGTTCTCCAGGGACAGGGGGTTGGAGTTTCACCTTC.

Of note for this clone: Other DNA sequences from this sample encode an identical CDR3 as well. J is TRBJ2-1 and V is TRBV7-2; D remains unclear. Trimming removed 1 base from V and 7 bases from J, with 5 bases in between. The CDR3 is made up of 12 amino acids. Germline V gives CDR1 SGHTA, CDR2 FQGNSA. CDR3 in amino acids: CASSLERNEQFF. The CDR3 nucleotides read TGTGCCAGCAGCTTAGAGAGGAATGAGCAGTTCTTC.

The rearrangement uses TRBV5-1 and TRBJ2-1; 13 bases match TRBD2. The CDR3 spans 15 residues. Unmatched junction bases numbered 7, after V lost 6 bases and J lost 7 bases. Per the germline V gene, CDR1 is SGHRS and CDR2 is YFSETQ. The CDR3 region has the DNA TGCGCCAGCAACGGACTAGCGGGAGTGGAAAATGAGCAGTTCTTC. It yields the protein CASNGLAGVENEQFF.

V is TRBV6-1 and J is TRBJ1-3; maybe TRBD1 (6 bases). There are 14 residues in the CDR3. The germline gives CDR1 MNHNS, CDR2 SASEGT. Trimming cost V 7 bases and J 3 bases, with 13 bases left between them. The CDR3 DNA reads TGTGCCAGCATTCCACAGGGAGTTGGAAACACCATATATTTT. This translates into CASIPQGVGNTIYF.

J is TRBJ1-5 and V is TRBV18; D not resolved. V lost 0 bases and J 0 bases, leaving 12 bases between the germline ends. The CDR3 covers 17 residues. Germline V lookup: CDR1 KGHSH, CDR2 LQKENI. The CDR3 DNA reads as TGTGCCAGCTCACCACCCGGGTGGCAAAATAGCAATCAGCCCCAGCATTTT. Encoded protein: CASSPPGWQNSNQPQHF. Based on the CDR3 plus reference TRBV18 and TRBJ1-5, the full variable domain is NAGVMQNPRHLVRRRGQEARLRCSPMKGHSHVYWYRQLPEEGLKFMVYLQKENIIDESGMPKERFSAEFPKEGPSILRIQQVVRGDSAAYFCASSPPGWQNSNQPQHFGDGTRLSIL.

This chain links TRBV7-9 with TRBJ1-2; weak D call: TRBD1 (5 bases). Per the germline V gene, CDR1 is SEHNR and CDR2 is FQNEAQ (reference sequence). The CDR3 spans 14 residues. Trimming took off 2 bases at V and 4 bases at J, with 11 bases between the two ends. The CDR3: CASSLSQGLYGYTF. The CDR3 DNA is TGTGCCAGCAGCTTATCGCAGGGCCTCTATGGCTACACCTTC.

The rearrangement links TRBV5-1 to TRBJ1-1; tentative D call: TRBD1 (5 bases). The V and J ends lost 2 bases and 1 base respectively, with 9 bases between them. Germline assignment: CDR1 SGHRS and CDR2 YFSETQ. This CDR3 has 14 amino acids. DNA of the CDR3: TGCGCCAGCAGCTTTGACAGCCAGAACACTGAAGCTTTCTTT. Translation: CASSFDSQNTEAFF.

This clone has only one observation. The chain combines TRBV4-3 with TRBJ2-2; 10 bases map to TRBD2. CDR3 length: 18 amino acids. V gave up 0 bases and J gave up 4 bases; unmatched junction bases: 8. CDR1 is LGHNA and CDR2 is YSLEER in the germline V gene. The CDR3 loop is CASSQDWLAGVGTGELFF. DNA of the CDR3: TGCGCCAGCAGCCAAGATTGGCTAGCGGGAGTAGGCACCGGGGAGCTGTTTTTT.

The table lists this clone with a count of one. The chain recombines TRBV6-6 with TRBJ2-5; D possibly corresponds to TRBD2 (6 bases). Deletions cut 6 bases from V and 2 bases from J, with 13 bases between. Germline V gene lookup returns CDR1 MNHNY and CDR2 SVGAGI (reference sequence). This CDR3 region has 14 residues. As DNA, the CDR3 is TGTGCCAGCAGCCGGCCCCTAGCGCAAGAGACCCAGTACTTC. This sequence encodes CASSRPLAQETQYF.

The chain has TRBV10-1 and TRBJ2-2; 12 bases map to TRBD2. Trimming at V came to 3 bases and at J to 7 bases, leaving 6 bases not matched to a gene. Germline values: CDR1 WNHNN, CDR2 SYGVQD (reference sequence). The CDR3 covers 16 residues. The CDR3 region is CASSDLAGGPVGELFF. CDR3 in DNA: TGCGCCAGCAGTGACCTAGCGGGAGGGCCGGTCGGGGAGCTGTTTTTT.

V and J are TRBV28 and TRBJ1-2; TRBD1 matches 7 bases. Germline assignment: CDR1 MDHEN and CDR2 SYDVKM. This CDR3 region has 14 residues. The V and J ends lost 4 bases and 4 bases, in that order; junction bases with no gene match: 6. CDR3 DNA sequence: TGTGCCAGCAGTTCACCGGGACAGTTCTATGGCTACACCTTC. Its translation: CASSSPGQFYGYTF.

The chain has TRBV10-2 and TRBJ1-5, with D hard to call. The germline CDR1 and CDR2 sequences are WSHSY and SAAADI. The CDR3 is 13 amino acids. The V end was cut by 7 bases, the J end by 2 bases, with 9 bases between. As DNA, the CDR3 is TGCGCCAGCACTGGAAGCGGCAATCAGCCCCAGCATTTT. This codes for CASTGSGNQPQHF.

The chain employs TRBV12-5 and TRBJ2-3; TRBD1 aligns across 7 bases. Germline V gives CDR1 LGHNT, CDR2 FRNRAP. The CDR3 loop spans 16 amino acids. Germline trimming cut 6 bases from V and 2 bases from J; bases unmatched to any gene: 11. For the CDR3, the DNA is TGTGCTAGTGGCCCTAATACAGGGGCGAACACAGATACGCAGTATTTT. Its protein is CASGPNTGANTDTQYF.

V and J are TRBV19 and TRBJ2-3; 7 nucleotides match TRBD2. The CDR3 sequence is 15 residues long. The V gene's germline CDR1 is LNHDA and CDR2 SQIVND (reference sequence). V trimming: 5 bases; J trimming: 0 bases; junction bases outside the gene matches: 5. CDR3 nucleotide sequence: TGTGCCAGTAGTCCTCGAGCGGGGAGCACAGATACGCAGTATTTT. Translation: CASSPRAGSTDTQYF.

A single count supports this clone. The V call is TRBV6-4, the J call TRBJ1-5; unclear D gene. The CDR3 totals 15 residues. Trimming took 7 bases from V and 3 from J, leaving 16 bases between them. The germline V gene encodes CDR1 MRHNA and CDR2 SNTAGT. For the CDR3, the DNA is TGTGCCAGCACCCACTCGGGAGCTCTCAATCAGCCCCAGCATTTT. Amino acid sequence: CASTHSGALNQPQHF.

The rearrangement links TRBV18 to TRBJ1-1; possibly TRBD1 for D (5 bases). Germline-derived CDR1 and CDR2 are KGHSH and LQKENI. The CDR3 has 13 residues. V was cut by 5 bases and J by 8 bases, with 15 bases left in between. The CDR3: CASSLLGGREAFF. The CDR3 bases are TGTGCCAGCTCATTACTTGGGGGGAGAGAAGCTTTCTTT. The full variable domain, in which reference TRBV18 and TRBJ1-1 provide the parts outside the CDR3, is NAGVMQNPRHLVRRRGQEARLRCSPMKGHSHVYWYRQLPEEGLKFMVYLQKENIIDESGMPKERFSAEFPKEGPSILRIQQVVRGDSAAYFCASSLLGGREAFFGQGTRLTVV.

As concerns this clone: Distinct nucleotide sequences in the sample also encode this CDR3. This chain connects TRBV5-1 to TRBJ1-1, with D unresolved. Germline V gene lookup returns CDR1 SGHRS and CDR2 YFSETQ. The CDR3 length is 14 residues. Between the trimmed V and J ends, which lost 1 base and 1 base, there was a span of 8 bases. CDR3 in amino acids: CASSLLGRNTEAFF. CDR3 nucleotides: TGCGCCAGCAGCTTGCTGGGGAGGAACACTGAAGCTTTCTTT.